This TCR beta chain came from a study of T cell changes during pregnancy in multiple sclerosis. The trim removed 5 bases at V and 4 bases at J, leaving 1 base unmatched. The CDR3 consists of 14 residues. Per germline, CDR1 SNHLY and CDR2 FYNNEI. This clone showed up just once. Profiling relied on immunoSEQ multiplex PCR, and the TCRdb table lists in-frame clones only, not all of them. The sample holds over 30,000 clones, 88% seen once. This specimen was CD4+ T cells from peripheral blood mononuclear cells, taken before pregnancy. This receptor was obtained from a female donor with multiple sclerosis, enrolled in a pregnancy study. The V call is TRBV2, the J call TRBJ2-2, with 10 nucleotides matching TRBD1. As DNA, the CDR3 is TGTGCCAGCAGTAGGGACAGGGGCACCGGGGAGCTGTTTTTT. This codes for CASSRDRGTGELFF.